This passage covers 16 T cell receptor beta chains from one sample sequenced in a study of shared clonotypes between healthy human individuals. TCRdb's copy holds only in-frame clones and misses some; the assay was immunoSEQ multiplex PCR. The repertoire consists of approximately 97,000 clones, with around two thirds occurring once and the leading ten covering 40% to 45%. The source material was memory CD8+ T cells sorted from blood. Sample subset: CD45RO+ cells pooled with CCR7-negative TemRA cells. All receptors come from a man aged 25-45 years in good health.

The chain couples TRBV7-6 to TRBJ2-3; D might be TRBD1 (6 bases). V gave up 5 bases and J gave up 2 bases, with 8 bases separating them. Germline loops: CDR1 SGHVS, CDR2 FNYEAQ. There are 13 residues in the CDR3. CDR3 DNA sequence: TGTGCCAGCAGCATGGGACACACAGATACGCAGTATTTT. It is translated as CASSMGHTDTQYF. Drawing the rest from reference TRBV7-6 and TRBJ2-3, the complete variable domain is GAGVSQSPRYKVTKRGQDVALRCDPISGHVSLYWYRQALGQGPEFLTYFNYEAQQDKSGLPNDRFSAERPEGSISTLTIQRTEQRDSAMYRCASSMGHTDTQYFGPGTRLTVL.

The J gene is TRBJ2-1, the V gene TRBV7-2, with 8 bases lining up with TRBD1. Germline trimming cut 3 bases from V and 7 bases from J; bases unmatched to any gene: 17. Germline CDR1 is SGHTA and CDR2 is FQGNSA. The CDR3 length is 18 residues. The CDR3 reads CASSFTGTGMGTQNEQFF. CDR3 nucleotide sequence: TGTGCCAGCAGCTTCACCGGGACAGGCATGGGTACGCAAAATGAGCAGTTCTTC.

The chain carries TRBV11-2 and TRBJ2-3; 9 bases align to TRBD2. Germline assignment: CDR1 SGHAT and CDR2 FQNNGV. The CDR3 runs 15 residues. J was trimmed by 2 bases and V by 5 bases; bases with no gene match: 5. Here the CDR3 DNA reads TGTGCCAGCAGCAAGGGACTAGCAGACACAGATACGCAGTATTTT. It translates to CASSKGLADTDTQYF.

The table lists this clone with a few counts. V and J are TRBV5-4 and TRBJ2-1, with D perhaps matching TRBD2 (5 bases). The CDR3 runs to 16 residues. V was cut by 2 bases and J by 7 bases, with 19 bases left in between. The V gene's germline CDR1 is SGHNT and CDR2 YYREEE (reference sequence). CDR3 sequence: CASSFSALWERNEQFF. The CDR3 nucleotides read TGTGCCAGCAGCTTCTCGGCTCTCTGGGAGCGGAATGAGCAGTTCTTC.

The chain couples TRBV11-2 to TRBJ2-1, with a tentative D call TRBD1 (5 bases). CDR1 and CDR2 (germline): SGHAT, FQNNGV. V lost 1 base and J 9 bases, leaving 13 bases between the germline ends. The CDR3 has 14 residues. The CDR3: CASSLVIPGFEQFF. Written as DNA, the CDR3 is TGTGCCAGCAGCTTAGTCATCCCAGGGTTTGAGCAGTTCTTC.

The rearrangement uses TRBV4-1 and TRBJ2-2; D remains unclear. V was clipped by 5 bases and J by 2 bases, with 9 bases between them. CDR1 and CDR2 from the germline V gene are MGHRA and YSYEKL. The CDR3 loop spans 14 amino acids. CDR3 residues: CASSEVGNTGELFF. The CDR3 DNA reads as TGCGCCAGCAGCGAGGTGGGAAACACCGGGGAGCTGTTTTTT.

This chain joins TRBV28 and TRBJ1-2, with TRBD1 as a possible D gene (6 bases). The CDR3 length is 13 residues. The germline CDR1 and CDR2 sequences are MDHEN and SYDVKM. Trimming left V 6 bases short and J 4 bases short, with 12 bases between. CDR3 in DNA: TGTGCCAGCAGGGCCGGGACAAGCTATGGCTACACCTTC. It yields the protein CASRAGTSYGYTF.

This clone has more than one count but fewer than ten. V is TRBV19 and J is TRBJ2-7; 9 nucleotides line up with TRBD2. This CDR3 is 15 amino acids long. Germline loops: CDR1 LNHDA, CDR2 SQIVND (reference sequence). With 6 bases clipped from V and 0 bases from J, the junction kept 6 bases outside the gene matches. The chain's CDR3 is CASSTYSGSSYEQYF. The CDR3 nucleotides read TGTGCCAGTAGCACCTATAGCGGGAGCTCCTACGAGCAGTACTTC.

The chain carries TRBV15 and TRBJ1-1, with D maybe TRBD1 (5 bases). This CDR3 contains 13 residues. V lost 7 bases, J lost 4 bases, and 13 bases lay in between. The germline CDR1 and CDR2 sequences are LNHNV and YYDKDF (reference sequence). The chain's CDR3 is CATTNRGLTEAFF. The DNA of the CDR3 is TGTGCCACCACAAACCGGGGCCTCACTGAAGCTTTCTTT.

This clone was observed a single time. The chain is built from TRBV9 and TRBJ1-1; D is unclear. V was pared by 7 bases and J by 8 bases, with 15 bases between. CDR3 length: 12 residues. Germline V CDR1 and CDR2: SGDLS, YYNGEE. Here the CDR3 reads CASGPFSGEAFF. The CDR3 region has the DNA TGTGCCAGCGGTCCCTTTTCTGGAGAAGCTTTCTTT.

The chain has TRBV4-1 and TRBJ2-1; 10 bases line up with TRBD2. Germline assignment: CDR1 MGHRA and CDR2 YSYEKL. V lost 0 bases, J lost 6 bases, and 5 bases stayed unmatched. There are 16 residues in the CDR3. The CDR3 loop reads CASSQDRASGSNEQFF. CDR3 in DNA: TGCGCCAGCAGCCAAGATAGGGCTAGCGGGAGCAATGAGCAGTTCTTC.

The V call is TRBV6-5, the J call TRBJ1-3, with D unclear. The CDR3 loop spans 16 amino acids. The V gene lost 0 bases and the J gene lost 2 bases, with 11 bases spanning the gap. Germline-derived CDR1 and CDR2 are MNHEY and SVGAGI. The CDR3 DNA follows: TGTGCCAGCAGTTACTCGATGGGAGATGCTGGAAACACCATATATTTT. This codes for CASSYSMGDAGNTIYF.

The chain uses TRBV4-1 and TRBJ1-4; 8 bases fit TRBD1. CDR3 length: 20 amino acids. Germline-derived CDR1 and CDR2 are MGHRA and YSYEKL. The trim removed 0 bases at V and 0 bases at J, leaving 12 bases unmatched. CDR3 coding DNA: TGCGCCAGCAGCCAAGATCTTGGGTGGGGACAGGCTGCAACTAATGAAAAACTGTTTTTT. Translation: CASSQDLGWGQAATNEKLFF.

On this clone itself: Since a much larger clone is just one base distant, this may be a read error. Other DNA sequences in the sample encode the same CDR3. This chain uses TRBV28 with TRBJ2-7; no clear D. CDR3 length: 11 residues. Between the trimmed V and J ends, which lost 4 bases and 4 bases, there was a span of 5 bases. Germline CDR1 reads MDHEN; CDR2 reads SYDVKM. CDR3 sequence reads: CASSSVYEQYF. DNA for the CDR3: TGTGCCAGCAGTTCGGTTTACGAGCAGTACTTC.

The chain joins TRBV19 to TRBJ2-7; 10 bases are shared with TRBD2. This CDR3 comprises 15 residues. The germline V gene encodes CDR1 LNHDA and CDR2 SQIVND (reference sequence). V lost 3 bases and J lost 3; bases outside the gene matches: 5. The CDR3 reads CASSMQPSGSYEQYF. CDR3 nucleotides: TGTGCCAGTAGTATGCAGCCTAGCGGGAGCTACGAGCAGTACTTC.

Turning to this clone: A far bigger clonotype differs at one base, so this is likely a read error. This CDR3 is CASNLSFPDTGELFF. As DNA, the CDR3 is TGCGCCAGCAACTTGTCTTTTCCGGACACCGGGGAGCTGTTTTTT. The chain is built from TRBV5-1 and TRBJ2-2, with unresolved D. CDR1 is SGHRS and CDR2 is YFSETQ in the germline V gene. The CDR3 loop spans 15 amino acids.